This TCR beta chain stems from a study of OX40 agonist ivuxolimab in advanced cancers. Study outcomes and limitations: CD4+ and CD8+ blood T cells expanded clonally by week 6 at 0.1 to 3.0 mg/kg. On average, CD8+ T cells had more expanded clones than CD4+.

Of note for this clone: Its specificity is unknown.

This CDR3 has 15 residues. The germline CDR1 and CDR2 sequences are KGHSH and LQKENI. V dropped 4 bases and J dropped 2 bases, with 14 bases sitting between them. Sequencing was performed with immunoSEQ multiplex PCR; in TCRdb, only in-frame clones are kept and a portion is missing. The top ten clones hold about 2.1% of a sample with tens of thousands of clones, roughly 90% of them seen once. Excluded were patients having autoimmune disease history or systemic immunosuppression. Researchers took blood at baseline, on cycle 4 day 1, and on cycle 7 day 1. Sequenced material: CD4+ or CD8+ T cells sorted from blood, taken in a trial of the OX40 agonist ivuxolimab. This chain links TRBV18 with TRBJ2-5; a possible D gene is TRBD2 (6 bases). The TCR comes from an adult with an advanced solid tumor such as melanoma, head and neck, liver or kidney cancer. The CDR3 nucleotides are TGTGCCAGCTCACTTAACCCCGGGAGACAAGAGACCCAGTACTTC. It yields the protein CASSLNPGRQETQYF.